This TCR beta chain was captured by sequencing in a study of T cell clones after liver transplantation. Across the study: Third-party-reactive TCRbeta sequences from pre-transplant mixed lymphocyte reactions served as antigen-independent comparators.

The method was immunoSEQ multiplex PCR; TCRdb's version includes in-frame clones alone and lacks a portion of them. Of about 45,000 clones in the sample, approximately 86% were seen once. The count of this clone is one. Its antigen is as yet unknown. The V end lost 0 bases, the J end lost 0 bases, and 4 bases lay between the germline ends. CDR3 length: 15 residues. Germline CDR1 and CDR2: SGHRS and YFSETQ. Findings and caveats of the study: In most of the 8 subjects, circulating graft-donor-reactive CD4 TCRbeta sequences fell significantly after transplant. Low donor cell numbers restricted donor-reactive repertoire measurement in a couple of subjects.

The sample consisted of CD4+ T cells from blood, taken 24 months after liver transplant. The sequence was collected from a human patient who received a liver transplant. Some T cells could come from the graft donor. V is TRBV5-1 and J is TRBJ2-6; no clear D. CDR3 residues: CASSLGRSGANVLTF. CDR3 in DNA: TGCGCCAGCAGCTTGGGGCGCTCTGGGGCCAACGTCCTGACTTTC.